The clone carrying this TCR beta chain was seen many times. TCRdb analysed the PCR reads with MiXCR anew, one entry per CDR3 protein. The sample holds roughly 11,000 distinct CDR3 sequences; under 25% are singletons and the top ten take about 8.9%. V gave up 2 bases and J gave up 8 bases; unmatched junction bases: 9. The CDR3 contains 15 residues. Germline V gene data show CDR1 as SGHVS and CDR2 as FNYEAQ. This entry comes from a study of immune characterization of retroperitoneal liposarcoma. The clonotype comes from a female donor with retroperitoneal liposarcoma. Sequenced input: blood. The gene calls are TRBV7-6 and TRBJ2-1; 7 nucleotides match TRBD1. In nucleotides, the CDR3 is TGTGCCAGCAGCTTAACAACAGGGGTAAGGGATGAGCAGTTCTTC. As protein: CASSLTTGVRDEQFF.